The 14 T cell receptor beta chains below were found in one sample sequenced in a study of blood T cell repertoires in COVID-19. The repertoire was sequenced with immunoSEQ multiplex PCR; TCRdb's copy has only in-frame clones and lacks some. The sample contains about 230,000 clones, about 87% of which appear only once. Sequencing was carried out using PBMCs or T cells enriched from blood (not recorded which). The receptor set was obtained from a woman under 40 who had been exposed to COVID-19.

The rearrangement joins TRBV9 to TRBJ2-3; 7 bases are a match to TRBD2. Germline V gene lookup returns CDR1 SGDLS and CDR2 YYNGEE. V trimming: 4 bases; J trimming: 0 bases; junction bases outside the gene matches: 8. The CDR3 loop spans 16 amino acids. The CDR3 protein is CASSLRVGGSTDTQYF. CDR3 nucleotide sequence: TGTGCCAGCAGCCTCCGGGTGGGGGGGAGCACAGATACGCAGTATTTT. The whole variable domain, remainder taken from reference TRBV9 and TRBJ2-3, is DSGVTQTPKHLITATGQRVTLRCSPRSGDLSVYWYQQSLDQGLQFLIQYYNGEERAKGNILERFSAQQFPDLHSELNLSSLELGDSALYFCASSLRVGGSTDTQYFGPGTRLTVL.

V gene TRBV7-2 combines with J gene TRBJ2-1, with D possibly TRBD2 on 6 matching bases. V was trimmed by 4 bases and J by 2 bases, leaving 15 bases between them. The germline V gene has CDR1 SGHTA and CDR2 FQGNSA. This CDR3 has 16 amino acids. The CDR3 region is CASSWLGEAAYNEQFF. CDR3 bases: TGTGCCAGCAGCTGGTTAGGGGAGGCCGCCTACAATGAGCAGTTCTTC.

The chain combines TRBV4-1 with TRBJ2-7, with 8 bases identical to TRBD2. The CDR3 covers 17 residues. Germline V gives CDR1 MGHRA, CDR2 YSYEKL. Trimming removed 0 bases from V and 0 bases from J; junction bases left unmatched: 7. The CDR3 spells CASSQDWSGSVSYEQYF. CDR3 in DNA: TGCGCCAGCAGCCAAGATTGGAGCGGGAGTGTCTCCTACGAGCAGTACTTC.

V usage is TRBV11-2 and J usage is TRBJ1-3; D is uncertain. This CDR3 spans 17 amino acids. Germline V gives CDR1 SGHAT, CDR2 FQNNGV. Trimming pared 0 bases from V and 0 bases from J, leaving 12 bases between. Written as DNA, the CDR3 is TGTGCCAGCAGCTTAGAGGGCGGGTGGAGCTCTGGAAACACCATATATTTT. This codes for CASSLEGGWSSGNTIYF.

The J gene is TRBJ2-1, the V gene TRBV5-1; 7 bases are shared with TRBD2. This CDR3 contains 19 residues. CDR1 and CDR2 from the germline V gene are SGHRS and YFSETQ. Losses at the gene ends were 1 base for V and 4 bases for J; bases not matched to a gene: 17. CDR3: CASSLFTKAGLADYNEQFF. CDR3 DNA: TGCGCCAGCAGCTTGTTTACGAAAGCAGGGCTAGCGGATTACAATGAGCAGTTCTTC.

The chain recombines TRBV19 with TRBJ2-7, with 13 bases that match TRBD2. Trimming removed 3 bases from V and 6 bases from J; junction bases left unmatched: 8. Germline-derived CDR1 and CDR2 are LNHDA and SQIVND (reference sequence). The CDR3 covers 16 residues. CDR3 amino acids: CASSIRGLAGEIEQYF. The CDR3 region has the DNA TGTGCCAGTAGTATTAGAGGACTAGCGGGAGAGATCGAGCAGTACTTC.

The CDR3 protein is CASSYRGGVGYTF. The CDR3 DNA is TGTGCCAGCAGTTACCGGGGGGGGGTTGGCTACACCTTC. This chain joins TRBV6-5 and TRBJ1-2; TRBD1 is a possible D gene (5 bases). Looked up from germline, CDR1 is MNHEY and CDR2 is SVGAGI. There are 13 residues in the CDR3. The V end was cut by 2 bases, the J end by 7 bases, with 11 bases between.

This chain joins TRBV7-9 and TRBJ2-3; 7 bases align to TRBD2. The V and J ends lost 6 bases and 0 bases, in that order; junction bases with no gene match: 18. This CDR3 contains 19 residues. Looked up from germline, CDR1 is SEHNR and CDR2 is FQNEAQ (reference sequence). CDR3 region: CASRFSPTILAPSTDTQYF. Here the CDR3 DNA reads TGTGCCAGCAGGTTCAGCCCCACCATACTAGCGCCAAGCACAGATACGCAGTATTTT.

The chain combines TRBV2 with TRBJ1-1; 10 bases line up with TRBD1. The germline CDR1 and CDR2 sequences are SNHLY and FYNNEI. After removal of 7 bases from V and 4 bases from J, the junction contained 9 bases not matched to a gene. This CDR3 is 15 amino acids long. The CDR3 loop is CASKRQGARITEAFF. The CDR3 DNA follows: TGTGCCAGCAAGCGACAGGGGGCGCGGATCACTGAAGCTTTCTTT.

The genes are TRBV29-1 and TRBJ2-1; D ambiguous. Germline V lookup: CDR1 SQVTM, CDR2 ANQGSEA. Trimming took 6 bases from V and 10 from J, leaving 10 bases between them. The CDR3 has 10 residues. Written as DNA, the CDR3 is TGCAGCGTACGGCCCGGGGAGCAGTTCTTC. It codes for CSVRPGEQFF.

V usage is TRBV7-9 and J usage is TRBJ2-6, with 8 bases lining up with TRBD1. The ends lost 3 bases at V and 3 bases at J; junction bases unmatched: 7. The CDR3 totals 17 residues. Germline V gene data show CDR1 as SEHNR and CDR2 as FQNEAQ (reference sequence). CDR3 sequence (DNA): TGTGCCAGCAGCTTTCAGGGGGCGCGAAATGGGGCCAACGTCCTGACTTTC. Amino acid sequence: CASSFQGARNGANVLTF.

This chain joins TRBV29-1 and TRBJ1-1; TRBD1 matches 9 bases. The CDR3 runs to 11 residues. The ends lost 5 bases at V and 11 bases at J; junction bases unmatched: 6. Germline CDR1 SQVTM, CDR2 ANQGSEA. CDR3 nucleotides: TGCAGCGTTAGTGACAGGGGGGGCGCTTTCTTT. Its protein product is CSVSDRGGAFF.

This rearrangement joins TRBV19 to TRBJ2-3; 7 bases agree with TRBD1. The CDR3 consists of 15 residues. In germline, CDR1 is LNHDA, CDR2 SQIVND (reference sequence). J lost 2 bases, V lost 6 bases, and 8 bases had no gene match. CDR3 protein: CASSSQGQITDTQYF. The DNA for the CDR3 is TGTGCCAGTAGCAGCCAGGGACAGATCACAGATACGCAGTATTTT.

V gene TRBV4-2 combines with J gene TRBJ1-5; D unresolved. Germline CDR1 reads LGHNA; CDR2 reads YNFKEQ. V was clipped by 0 bases and J by 3 bases, with 9 bases between them. The CDR3 contains 15 residues. CDR3 DNA sequence: TGTGCCAGCAGCCAAGATCTAGGACTCAATCAGCCCCAGCATTTT. Its translation is CASSQDLGLNQPQHF.